The sample holds a few counts of the clone carrying this TCR beta chain. This entry is derived from a study of chemoradiotherapy in HPV16-positive cancers. Trimming stripped 0 bases from V and 6 bases from J, with 10 bases between. The CDR3 has 13 residues. Germline V lookup: CDR1 SGHNT, CDR2 YYREEE (reference sequence). Some clones are missing from TCRdb's copy, which holds only in-frame ones; the method was immunoSEQ multiplex PCR. Here the sample spans 13,000 or so clones, roughly 71% being singletons. The receptor was isolated from a human donor with HPV-associated anogenital cancer. This material was obtained from a patient who underwent chemoradiotherapy. The chain is built from TRBV5-4 and TRBJ2-7; D is ambiguous. Written as DNA, the CDR3 is TGTGCCAGCAGCTTGGCAGGAAGTCGCGAGCAGTACTTC. It codes for CASSLAGSREQYF.